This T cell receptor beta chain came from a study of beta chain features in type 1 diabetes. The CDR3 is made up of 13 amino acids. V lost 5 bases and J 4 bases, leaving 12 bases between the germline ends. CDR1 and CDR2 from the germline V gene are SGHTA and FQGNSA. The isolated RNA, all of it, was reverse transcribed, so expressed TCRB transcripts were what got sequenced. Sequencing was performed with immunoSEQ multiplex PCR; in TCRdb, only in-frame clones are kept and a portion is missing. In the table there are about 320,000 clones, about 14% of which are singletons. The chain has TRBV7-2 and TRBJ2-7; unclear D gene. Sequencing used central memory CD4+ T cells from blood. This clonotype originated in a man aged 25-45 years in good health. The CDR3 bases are TGTGCCAGCAGCCCCCCGGAACTTTACGAGCAGTACTTC. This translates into CASSPPELYEQYF.